The 30 T cell receptor beta chains reported below all come from one sample, sequenced in a study of T-cell reconstitution after alpha-beta-depleted transplantation in children. Library preparation (for TCRbeta) was performed with unique molecular identifiers. Each CDR3 protein is one row after TCRdb ran MiXCR on the PCR reads. The sample includes 350,000 to 400,000 distinct CDR3 sequences, 13% seen only once; the top ten take around 4.1%. The material sequenced was PBMCs, taken from the stem cell graft. These receptors were taken from a human donor who donated a stem cell graft to a child with Fanconi anemia.

This clonotype was seen many times. This chain uses TRBV5-4 with TRBJ1-1, with D unresolved. V lost 1 base, J lost 3 bases, and 7 bases lay in between. Germline V gene lookup returns CDR1 SGHNT and CDR2 YYREEE (reference sequence). The CDR3 is 13 residues long. The CDR3, as DNA: TGTGCCAGCAGCTTGTTCCGGGACACTGAAGCTTTCTTT. This sequence encodes CASSLFRDTEAFF.

This clonotype was found many times. V gene TRBV7-9 combines with J gene TRBJ1-3; unclear D gene. Germline loops: CDR1 SEHNR, CDR2 FQNEAQ (reference sequence). Between the trimmed V and J ends, which lost 5 bases and 0 bases, there was a span of 11 bases. The CDR3 has 15 amino acids. Here the CDR3 reads CASSQQSLSGNTIYF. The CDR3 DNA reads TGTGCCAGCAGCCAGCAGTCGCTCTCTGGAAACACCATATATTTT.

This chain connects TRBV5-6 to TRBJ2-3; a weak D match, TRBD1 (5 bases). CDR1 is SGHDT and CDR2 is YYEEEE in the germline V gene. The V end lost 1 base, the J end lost 8 bases, and 14 bases lay between the germline ends. The length of the CDR3 is 14 residues. The CDR3 nucleotides are TGTGCCAGCAGCTTGCCACCTAGGGGATCTACGCAGTATTTT. Its translation: CASSLPPRGSTQYF.

This clonotype was counted only a few times. This sequence joins TRBV27 and TRBJ1-6, with 9 bases identical to TRBD1. Losses at the gene ends were 3 bases for V and 8 bases for J; bases not matched to a gene: 5. In germline, CDR1 is MNHEY, CDR2 SMNVEV (reference sequence). The CDR3 has 15 amino acids. CDR3 nucleotides: TGTGCCAGCAGTTTGTTAAGACAGGGGGATTCACCCCTCCACTTT. Translation: CASSLLRQGDSPLHF.

The V and J genes are TRBV14 and TRBJ2-7; D gene ambiguous. The ends were cut back, 0 bases at V and 1 base at J, with 10 bases in the middle. This CDR3 comprises 15 residues. CDR1 and CDR2 from the germline V gene are SGHDN and FVKESK. Here the CDR3 DNA reads TGTGCCAGCAGCCAAGATAGGACCCCATCCTACGAGCAGTACTTC. Encoded protein: CASSQDRTPSYEQYF.

This sequence joins TRBV3-1 and TRBJ2-1; TRBD1 agrees at 8 bases. This CDR3 contains 13 residues. Germline loops: CDR1 LGHDT, CDR2 YNNKEL (reference sequence). V was clipped by 11 bases and J by 8 bases; unmatched bases: 11. This CDR3 reads CASSRGRMDEQFF. Written as DNA, the CDR3 is TGTGCCTCTAGCAGGGGGCGAATGGATGAGCAGTTCTTC.

J is TRBJ1-6 and V is TRBV7-8, with D perhaps TRBD1 (6 bases). The CDR3 spans 16 residues. Germline V lookup: CDR1 SGHVS, CDR2 FQNEAQ. Trimming left V 1 base short and J 7 bases short, with 14 bases between. This CDR3 is CASSLDRVGGNSPLHF. CDR3 in DNA: TGTGCCAGCAGCTTAGACAGGGTTGGGGGAAATTCACCCCTCCACTTT.

Details on this clonotype: This clone may be a read error of a much larger clone one base away. CDR3 in amino acids: CASRTGWNEQFF. Here the CDR3 DNA reads TGTGCCAGCAGGACAGGGTGGAATGAGCAGTTCTTC. The chain carries TRBV19 and TRBJ2-1, with 8 bases identical to TRBD1. The ends lost 9 bases at V and 7 bases at J; junction bases unmatched: 5. Germline V CDR1 and CDR2: LNHDA, SQIVND (reference sequence). The CDR3 consists of 12 residues. Full variable domain (outside the CDR3, taken from reference TRBV19 and TRBJ2-1): DGGITQSPKYLFRKEGQNVTLSCEQNLNHDAMYWYRQDPGQGLRLIYYSQIVNDFQKGDIAEGYSVSREKKESFPLTVTSAQKNPTAFYLCASRTGWNEQFFGPGTRLTVL.

This clonotype was seen a handful of times. This chain uses TRBV7-2 with TRBJ1-5; the D gene is possibly TRBD1 (5 bases). Germline values: CDR1 SGHTA, CDR2 FQGNSA. This CDR3 comprises 15 residues. Between the trimmed V and J ends, which lost 3 bases and 2 bases, there was a span of 11 bases. For the CDR3, the DNA is TGTGCCAGCAGCTTGACAGCTGGCGGCAATCAGCCCCAGCATTTT. Amino acids: CASSLTAGGNQPQHF.

In this sample, this clonotype turned up a few times. The chain uses TRBV9 and TRBJ2-3; D is ambiguous. Germline V gene sequence: CDR1 SGDLS, CDR2 YYNGEE. Trimming took off 4 bases at V and 4 bases at J, with 10 bases between the two ends. This CDR3 is 13 amino acids long. CDR3 in amino acids: CASSLVTADTQYF. CDR3 bases: TGTGCCAGCAGCTTAGTCACGGCAGATACGCAGTATTTT.

Concerning this clonotype itself: Since no conserved phenylalanine or tryptophan closes the CDR3, a read error is the likely cause. V gene TRBV5-5 combines with J gene TRBJ1-4; 7 nucleotides line up with TRBD1. The CDR3 is made up of 14 amino acids. The V and J ends lost 1 base and 8 bases, in that order; junction bases with no gene match: 5. The germline CDR1 and CDR2 sequences are SGHKS and YYEKEE (reference sequence). Here the CDR3 reads CASSLTGAGEKLFS. As DNA, the CDR3 is TGTGCCAGCAGCTTGACAGGGGCGGGAGAAAAACTGTTTTCT.

This chain uses TRBV27 with TRBJ1-2; no clear D gene. The CDR3 is 14 amino acids. The germline V gene encodes CDR1 MNHEY and CDR2 SMNVEV (reference sequence). The V end lost 7 bases, the J end lost 2 bases, and 14 bases lay between the germline ends. The CDR3 region has the DNA TGTGCCAGCAAGGGCCTGGGATCAAACTATGGCTACACCTTC. As protein: CASKGLGSNYGYTF.

The gene calls are TRBV6-1 and TRBJ2-1; maybe TRBD2 (6 bases). The germline gives CDR1 MNHNS, CDR2 SASEGT. This CDR3 region has 14 residues. The germline V and J ends were trimmed by 5 bases and 7 bases, with 15 bases remaining between them. DNA for the CDR3: TGTGCCAGCAGTCCCTCCTGGGAGGCAAATGAGCAGTTCTTC. Translating it yields CASSPSWEANEQFF.

The rearrangement joins TRBV14 to TRBJ2-5; no clear D. V was cut by 9 bases and J by 7 bases, with 12 bases left in between. Looked up from germline, CDR1 is SGHDN and CDR2 is FVKESK. The CDR3 covers 11 residues. Here the CDR3 reads CASGPYSTQYF. In DNA form, the CDR3 reads TGTGCCAGTGGACCCTATTCGACCCAGTACTTC.

This clonotype was counted a few times. The rearrangement links TRBV12-3 or TRBV12-4 to TRBJ2-1, with TRBD2 matching over 7 bases. With 6 bases clipped from V and 9 bases from J, the junction kept 14 bases outside the gene matches. CDR3 size: 15 residues. The CDR3 loop is CASSRSSGAGGEQFF. CDR3 DNA sequence: TGTGCCAGCAGCCGGTCTAGCGGCGCGGGCGGTGAGCAGTTCTTC.

This clonotype was seen many times. The J gene is TRBJ1-6, the V gene TRBV6-5; possibly TRBD1 for D (6 bases). From germline, CDR1 is MNHEY and CDR2 SVGAGI. Trimming removed 5 bases at V and 7 bases at J, with 12 bases between. This CDR3 comprises 14 residues. The CDR3 spells CASSPLRGNSPLHF. CDR3 nucleotide sequence: TGTGCCAGCAGTCCCCTTAGGGGGAATTCACCCCTCCACTTT.

In this sample, this clonotype turned up a few times. The V call is TRBV7-6, the J call TRBJ2-5; 7 bases line up with TRBD1. CDR1 and CDR2 (germline): SGHVS, FNYEAQ. This CDR3 spans 16 amino acids. Trimming cost V 1 base and J 0 bases; bases outside gene matches: 5. The chain's CDR3 is CASSLGGRGYQETQYF. CDR3 DNA sequence: TGTGCCAGCAGCTTAGGAGGCAGGGGGTACCAAGAGACCCAGTACTTC.

The V gene is TRBV5-1, the J gene TRBJ2-1, with 8 bases fitting TRBD2. V gave up 7 bases and J gave up 8 bases; unmatched junction bases: 8. The CDR3 runs 13 residues. Germline CDR1 and CDR2: SGHRS and YFSETQ. CDR3 bases: TGCGCCAGCGGGGGGACTAGGCTCGATGAGCAGTTCTTC. It translates to CASGGTRLDEQFF.

This chain links TRBV5-1 with TRBJ2-1; TRBD2 matches 9 bases. This CDR3 comprises 18 residues. J lost 0 bases, V lost 4 bases, and 11 bases had no gene match. CDR1 and CDR2 from the germline V gene are SGHRS and YFSETQ. The CDR3 reads CASSRSGGPHGSYNEQFF. The DNA of the CDR3 is TGCGCCAGCAGCCGGAGCGGGGGGCCGCACGGCTCCTACAATGAGCAGTTCTTC.

The CDR3 here is CASSPGGQGVYNEQFF. Here the CDR3 DNA reads TGTGCCAGCAGTCCCGGGGGGCAGGGAGTTTACAATGAGCAGTTCTTC. V and J are TRBV27 and TRBJ2-1; tentatively, D is TRBD2 (7 bases). This CDR3 has 16 residues. The V and J ends lost 5 bases and 4 bases respectively, with 18 bases between them. Germline V gene sequence: CDR1 MNHEY, CDR2 SMNVEV (reference sequence).

This clonotype appeared a few times. The chain has TRBV18 and TRBJ2-1; 7 bases fit TRBD1. The CDR3 is made up of 16 amino acids. Per germline, CDR1 KGHSH and CDR2 LQKENI. V lost 5 bases, J lost 7 bases, and 14 bases stayed unmatched. CDR3 amino acids: CASSKQGINIRNEQFF. CDR3 nucleotides: TGTGCCAGCTCAAAACAGGGGATCAATATCAGGAATGAGCAGTTCTTC.

This clonotype was picked up many times. The CDR3 loop is CASNPPGAYEQYV. The CDR3 bases are TGTGCCAGCAACCCTCCGGGGGCCTACGAGCAGTACGTC. The chain recombines TRBV28 with TRBJ2-7; D perhaps matches TRBD2 (6 bases). The CDR3 extends over 13 amino acids. The germline V gene has CDR1 MDHEN and CDR2 SYDVKM. V was clipped by 7 bases and J by 2 bases, with 12 bases between them.

This clonotype has just one count. The rearrangement joins TRBV20-1 to TRBJ1-2, with 7 bases aligning to TRBD1. Germline V gene sequence: CDR1 DFQATT, CDR2 SNEGSKA (reference sequence). The CDR3 sequence is 15 residues long. The J segment lost 1 base and the V segment lost 0 bases, leaving 5 bases of the junction unmatched. CDR3 sequence (DNA): TGCAGTGCTAGAGAATTTGGGACAGTTAACTATGGCTACACCTTC. Its translation is CSAREFGTVNYGYTF.

This clonotype has a handful of counts. This chain joins TRBV20-1 and TRBJ1-1, with D hard to call. This CDR3 has 13 amino acids. Trimming removed 5 bases at V and 5 bases at J, with 15 bases between. Germline assignment: CDR1 DFQATT and CDR2 SNEGSKA (reference sequence). CDR3 DNA: TGCAGTGCTTTGACCGTACCCCCGACTGAAGCTTTCTTT. This encodes CSALTVPPTEAFF.

This clonotype was observed many times. The rearrangement joins TRBV20-1 to TRBJ2-7; TRBD2 matches at 8 bases. Germline CDR1 reads DFQATT; CDR2 reads SNEGSKA (reference sequence). V trimming: 1 base; J trimming: 6 bases; junction bases outside the gene matches: 8. The CDR3 has 14 residues. CDR3 in amino acids: CSARVSGKLGEQYV. The CDR3 DNA is TGCAGTGCTAGAGTTAGCGGGAAACTGGGCGAGCAGTACGTC.

This clonotype appeared many times. The chain uses TRBV7-2 and TRBJ2-7, with TRBD1 matching over 9 bases. The germline CDR1 and CDR2 sequences are SGHTA and FQGNSA. The CDR3 spans 12 residues. The ends lost 6 bases at V and 6 bases at J; junction bases unmatched: 3. CDR3 in amino acids: CASRDRGSEQYF. The CDR3 region has the DNA TGTGCCAGCAGGGACAGGGGAAGCGAGCAGTACTTC.

This clonotype was seen at least ten times. J is TRBJ1-1 and V is TRBV7-2, with D possibly matching TRBD1 (5 bases). The germline gives CDR1 SGHTA, CDR2 FQGNSA. The CDR3 is made up of 14 amino acids. Trimming left V 2 bases short and J 11 bases short, with 18 bases between. The DNA for the CDR3 is TGTGCCAGCAGCTTATTAGCAGGGACGGGGGTGGCTTTCTTT. Translating it yields CASSLLAGTGVAFF.

This clonotype was seen more than once but under ten times. The J gene is TRBJ1-1, the V gene TRBV9; D unclear. Trimming left V 0 bases short and J 6 bases short, with 15 bases between. The CDR3 is 15 residues long. The germline gives CDR1 SGDLS, CDR2 YYNGEE. CDR3 DNA: TGTGCCAGCAGCGTAGGGGGATCATCCGGCGCTGAAGCTTTCTTT. As protein: CASSVGGSSGAEAFF.

V and J are TRBV15 and TRBJ2-3, with TRBD2 matching 8 bases. Looked up from germline, CDR1 is LNHNV and CDR2 is YYDKDF (reference sequence). This CDR3 contains 16 residues. Trimming at V came to 0 bases and at J to 6 bases, leaving 8 bases not matched to a gene. CDR3 sequence (DNA): TGTGCCACCAGCAGAGATCAGGTGGCTAGCGGGGATACGCAGTATTTT. It is translated as CATSRDQVASGDTQYF. The full variable domain, completed using reference TRBV15 and TRBJ2-3, is DAMVIQNPRYQVTQFGKPVTLSCSQTLNHNVMYWYQQKSSQAPKLLFHYYDKDFNNEADTPDNFQSRRPNTSFCFLDIRSPGLGDTAMYLCATSRDQVASGDTQYFGPGTRLTVL.

J is TRBJ2-2 and V is TRBV4-2, with D perhaps TRBD2 (7 bases). CDR1 is LGHNA and CDR2 is YNFKEQ in the germline V gene. The V end lost 5 bases, the J end lost 0 bases, and 13 bases lay between the germline ends. This CDR3 is built from 16 residues. The CDR3 sequence: CASSAGGLPNTGELFF. The CDR3 DNA reads TGTGCCAGCAGCGCCGGGGGGCTACCGAACACCGGGGAGCTGTTTTTT.